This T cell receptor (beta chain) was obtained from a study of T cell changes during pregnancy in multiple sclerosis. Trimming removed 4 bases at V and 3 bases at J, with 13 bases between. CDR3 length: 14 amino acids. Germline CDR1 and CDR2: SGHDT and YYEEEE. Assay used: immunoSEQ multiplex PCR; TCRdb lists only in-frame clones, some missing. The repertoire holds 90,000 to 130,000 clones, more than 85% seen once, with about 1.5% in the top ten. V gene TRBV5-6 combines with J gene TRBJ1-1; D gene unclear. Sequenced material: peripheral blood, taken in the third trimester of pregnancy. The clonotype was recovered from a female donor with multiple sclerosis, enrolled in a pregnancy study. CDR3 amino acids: CASSPQGRDTEAFF. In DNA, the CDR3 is TGTGCCAGCAGCCCCCAAGGGAGGGACACTGAAGCTTTCTTT.